This T cell receptor (beta chain) was documented in a study of blood T cell repertoires in COVID-19. Study-level background: Researchers got acute and convalescent COVID-19 samples from the United States, Italy and Spain. From T cells, B-cell-depleted T cells, or PBMCs came the material, which was cDNA or gDNA.

As handled by the study authors: Estimation of nucleated cell counts was performed using reference gene primer amplification. Clones were sequenced by immunoSEQ multiplex PCR, and TCRdb holds only the in-frame ones, with some missing. The DNA gave D and trimming, while V, J and clone size come from that table. This sample has more than 85,000 clones, with 70% to 85% found just once. The CDR3 loop spans 11 amino acids. Trimming stripped 3 bases from V and 11 bases from J, with 10 bases between. The germline gives CDR1 KGHSH, CDR2 LQKENI. The chain combines TRBV18 with TRBJ1-1; D possibly corresponds to TRBD1 (5 bases). This clonotype was sampled from a woman between 55 and 75 years old with acute or convalescent COVID-19. The sample consisted of peripheral blood. The CDR3 nucleotides read TGTGCCAGCTCACCCAGGACATACGCTTTCTTT. Translated, it gives CASSPRTYAFF.